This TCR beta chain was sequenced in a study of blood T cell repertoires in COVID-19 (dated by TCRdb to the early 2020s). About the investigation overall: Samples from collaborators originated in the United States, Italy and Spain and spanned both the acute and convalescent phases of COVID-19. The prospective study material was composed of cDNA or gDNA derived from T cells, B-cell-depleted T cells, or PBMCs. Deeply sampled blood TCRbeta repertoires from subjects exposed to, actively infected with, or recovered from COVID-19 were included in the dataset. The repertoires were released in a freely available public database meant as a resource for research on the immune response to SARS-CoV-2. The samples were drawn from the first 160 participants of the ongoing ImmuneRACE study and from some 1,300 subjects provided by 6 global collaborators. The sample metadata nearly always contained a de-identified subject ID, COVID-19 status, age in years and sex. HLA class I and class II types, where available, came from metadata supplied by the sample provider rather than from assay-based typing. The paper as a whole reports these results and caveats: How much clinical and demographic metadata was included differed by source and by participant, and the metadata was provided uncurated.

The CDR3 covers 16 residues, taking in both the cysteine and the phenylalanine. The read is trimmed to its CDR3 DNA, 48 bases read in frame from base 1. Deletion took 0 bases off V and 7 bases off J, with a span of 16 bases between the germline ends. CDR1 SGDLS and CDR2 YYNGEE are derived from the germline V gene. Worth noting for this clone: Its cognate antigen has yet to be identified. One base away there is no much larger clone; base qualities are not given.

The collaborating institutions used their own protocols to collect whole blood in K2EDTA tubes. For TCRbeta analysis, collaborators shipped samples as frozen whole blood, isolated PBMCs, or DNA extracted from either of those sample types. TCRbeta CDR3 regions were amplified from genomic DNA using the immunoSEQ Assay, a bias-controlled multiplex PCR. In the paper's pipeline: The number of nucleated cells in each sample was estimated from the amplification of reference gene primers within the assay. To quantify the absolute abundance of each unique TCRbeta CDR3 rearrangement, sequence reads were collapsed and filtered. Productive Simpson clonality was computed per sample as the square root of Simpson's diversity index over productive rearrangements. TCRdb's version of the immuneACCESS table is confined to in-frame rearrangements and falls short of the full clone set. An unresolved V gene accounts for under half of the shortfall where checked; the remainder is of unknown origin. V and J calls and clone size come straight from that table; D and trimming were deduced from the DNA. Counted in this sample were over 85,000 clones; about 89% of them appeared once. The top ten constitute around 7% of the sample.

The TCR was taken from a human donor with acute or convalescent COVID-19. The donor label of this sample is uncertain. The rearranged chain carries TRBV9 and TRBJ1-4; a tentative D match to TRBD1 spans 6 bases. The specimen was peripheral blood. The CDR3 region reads CASSVESGGRSEKLFF. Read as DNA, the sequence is TGTGCCAGCAGCGTAGAGAGCGGGGGGCGGAGTGAAAAACTGTTTTTT.